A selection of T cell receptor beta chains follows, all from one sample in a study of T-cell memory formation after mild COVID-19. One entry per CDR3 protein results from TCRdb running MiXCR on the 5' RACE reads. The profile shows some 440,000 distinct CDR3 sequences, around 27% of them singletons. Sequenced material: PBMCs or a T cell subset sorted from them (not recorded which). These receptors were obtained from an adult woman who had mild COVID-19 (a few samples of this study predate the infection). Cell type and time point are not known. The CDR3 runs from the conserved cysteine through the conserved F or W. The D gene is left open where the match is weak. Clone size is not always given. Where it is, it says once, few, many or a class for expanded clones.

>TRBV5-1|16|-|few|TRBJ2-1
TGCGCCAGCAGCTTGGTTGGTGGGGAGACCTACAATGAGCAGTTCTTC
CASSLVGGETYNEQFF
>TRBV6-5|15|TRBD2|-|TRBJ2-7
TGTGCCAGCAGTTATTCGGGGGGGGCCTCCTACGAGCAGTACTTC
CASSYSGGASYEQYF
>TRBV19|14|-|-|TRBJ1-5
TGTGCCAGTAGTATGAATCTGGGCAATCAGCCCCAGCATTTT
CASSMNLGNQPQHF
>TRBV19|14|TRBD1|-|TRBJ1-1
TGTGCCAGTAGTATTGGACAGGGGCGGACAGAAGCTTTCTTT
CASSIGQGRTEAFF
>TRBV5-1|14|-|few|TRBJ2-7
TGCGCCAGCAGCAAGGACAGGGAGGGGTACGAGCAGTACTTC
CASSKDREGYEQYF
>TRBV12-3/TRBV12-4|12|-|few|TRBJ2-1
TGTGCCAGCAGTCGGGAGTACAATGAGCAGTTCTTC
CASSREYNEQFF
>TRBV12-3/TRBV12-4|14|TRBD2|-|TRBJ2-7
TGTGCCAGCAGTTTAAGACTAGCGGGAGACGAGCAGTACTTC
CASSLRLAGDEQYF
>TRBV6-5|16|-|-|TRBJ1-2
TGTGCCAGCAGTAAACAGGGACTTTCTTCGCGCTATGGCTACACCTTC
CASSKQGLSSRYGYTF
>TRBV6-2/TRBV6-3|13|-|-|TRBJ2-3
TGTGCCAGCAGTTACCAGCTCACAGATACGCAGTATTTT
CASSYQLTDTQYF
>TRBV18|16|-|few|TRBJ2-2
TGTGCCAGCTCACCACGGGAGGCCGCGAACACCGGGGAGCTGTTTTTT
CASSPREAANTGELFF
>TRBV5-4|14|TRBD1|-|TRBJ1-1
TGTGCCAGCAGCTTGGCCGGGACAGGGGCTGAAGCTTTCTTT
CASSLAGTGAEAFF
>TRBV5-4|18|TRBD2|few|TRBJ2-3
TGTGCCAGCAGCTTGGTAGGGTGGCAGCGGGGGAGCACAGATACGCAGTATTTT
CASSLVGWQRGSTDTQYF
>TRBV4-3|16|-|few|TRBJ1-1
TGCGCCAGCAGCCCTAACCCTACGACAGTGCGGGGTGAAGCTTTCTTT
CASSPNPTTVRGEAFF
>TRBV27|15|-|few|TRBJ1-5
TGTGCCAGCAGTTTTAATCAGGCCCCCAATCAGCCCCAGCATTTT
CASSFNQAPNQPQHF
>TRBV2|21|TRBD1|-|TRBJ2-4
TGTGCCAGCAGTGAAGCGCTCCCGGGACAGGGGGGCTTATTGGCCAAAAACATTCAGTACTTC
CASSEALPGQGGLLAKNIQYF
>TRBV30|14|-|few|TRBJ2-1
TGTGCCCTACTAGGGGCTGTGAAATACAATGAGCAGTTCTTC
CALLGAVKYNEQFF
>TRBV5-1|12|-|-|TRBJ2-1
TGCGCCAGCAGCTTGTTATTAGATGAGCAGTTCTTC
CASSLLLDEQFF
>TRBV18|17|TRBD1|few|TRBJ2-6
TGTGCCAGCTCACCATCGGGACAGGTTTATGGGGCCAACGTCCTGACTTTC
CASSPSGQVYGANVLTF
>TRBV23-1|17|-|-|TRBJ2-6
TGCGCCAGCAGTCAATTTGACAGTCGTTCTGGGGCCAACGTCCTGACTTTC
CASSQFDSRSGANVLTF
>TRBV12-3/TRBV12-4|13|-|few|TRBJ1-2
TGTGCCAGCAGGAGAGACAGCTCCTATGGCTACACCTTC
CASRRDSSYGYTF
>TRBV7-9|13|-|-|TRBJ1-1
TGTGCCAGCAGCACCAGGGAGAACACTGAAGCTTTCTTT
CASSTRENTEAFF
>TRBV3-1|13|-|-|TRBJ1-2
TGTGCCAGCAGCGAGGGCCGTCTTTATGGCTACACCTTC
CASSEGRLYGYTF
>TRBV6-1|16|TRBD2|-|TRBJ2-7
TGTGCCAGCAGTTCCCGGGGGAGCGGGGGTAGCGACGAGCAGTACTTC
CASSSRGSGGSDEQYF
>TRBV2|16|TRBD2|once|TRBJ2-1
TGTGCCAGCAAGCACCACCCGGGACTAGCGAGCAATGAGCAGTTCTTC
CASKHHPGLASNEQFF
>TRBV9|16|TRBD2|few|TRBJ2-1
TGTGCCAGCAGCGTTGACCTAGCGGGAGGGCCTCTTGAGCAGTTCTTC
CASSVDLAGGPLEQFF
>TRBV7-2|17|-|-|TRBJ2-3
TGTGCCAGCAGCTTAGTGGGACATACGGTTTTAGCAGATACGCAGTATTTT
CASSLVGHTVLADTQYF
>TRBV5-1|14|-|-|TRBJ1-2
TGCGCCAGCAGCTTGGACAAGAACATCTATGGCTACACCTTC
CASSLDKNIYGYTF
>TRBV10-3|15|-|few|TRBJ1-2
TGTGCCATCAGTGAGTTCGGGACAACTAACTATGGCTACACCTTC
CAISEFGTTNYGYTF
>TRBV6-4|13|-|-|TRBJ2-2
TGTGCCAGCAGTCAGGACGGCACCGGGGAGCTGTTTTTT
CASSQDGTGELFF
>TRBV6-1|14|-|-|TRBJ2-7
TGTGCCAGCAGCGAACCGGGAGCCGCCTACGAGCAGTACTTC
CASSEPGAAYEQYF
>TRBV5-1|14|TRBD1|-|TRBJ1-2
TGCGCCAGCAGCTTCGAGGGGGCAATGGGAGGCTACACCTTC
CASSFEGAMGGYTF
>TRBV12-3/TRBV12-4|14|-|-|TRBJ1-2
TGTGCCAGCAGTTTAGCGAGCAGGGGCTATGGCTACACCTTC
CASSLASRGYGYTF
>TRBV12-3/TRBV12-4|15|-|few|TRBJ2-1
TGTGCCAGCAGTTTTCGCCTAGCGCCCTACAATGAGCAGTTCTTC
CASSFRLAPYNEQFF
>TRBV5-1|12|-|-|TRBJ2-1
TGCGCCAGCAGCGCCAACTACAATGAGCAGTTCTTC
CASSANYNEQFF
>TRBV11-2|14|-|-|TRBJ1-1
TGTGCCAGCAGCCAGACAGTTATGAACACTGAAGCTTTCTTT
CASSQTVMNTEAFF
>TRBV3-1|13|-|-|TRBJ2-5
TGTGCCAGCAGCCAAAATCGGGGGGAGACCCAGTACTTC
CASSQNRGETQYF
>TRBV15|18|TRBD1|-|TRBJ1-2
TGTGCCACCAGCACCAACACCCGTTCGAGACAGGGTGACTATGGCTACACCTTC
CATSTNTRSRQGDYGYTF
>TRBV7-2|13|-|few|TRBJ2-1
TGTGCCAGCAGCAACACGGACTACAATGAGCAGTTCTTC
CASSNTDYNEQFF
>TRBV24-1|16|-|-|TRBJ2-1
TGTGCCACCAGTGATTTTGCTATAGCAGGCGACGATGAGCAGTTCTTC
CATSDFAIAGDDEQFF
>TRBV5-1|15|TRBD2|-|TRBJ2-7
TGCGCCAGCAGCTCGACTAGCGGGCGCGCCTACGAGCAGTACTTC
CASSSTSGRAYEQYF